This T cell receptor beta chain was found in a study of beta chain features in type 1 diabetes. What was sequenced were expressed TCRB transcripts, since all of the isolated RNA had been reverse transcribed. Sequenced by immunoSEQ multiplex PCR; TCRdb stores in-frame clones only, minus some. The sample records about 700,000 clones, around 15% being singletons. V shed 6 bases and J shed 5 bases, with 9 bases lying between them. There are 12 residues in the CDR3. CDR1 and CDR2 (germline): MNHEY, SVGAGI. This clone was picked up a small number of times. Its antigen is currently unknown. One heparinised blood draw, averaging about 116 mL, came from each donor. Study conclusions and caveats: Among all four CD4+ subsets, Type 1 diabetes patients had TCRB CDR3s that were moderately but significantly shorter. Comparison showed that naive, central memory and Treg TCRB repertoires appeared more similar among patients than among healthy donors.

J is TRBJ2-3 and V is TRBV6-5; perhaps TRBD1 as D (6 bases). The sequence derives from a man younger than 35 with type 1 diabetes. The specimen was naive CD4+ T cells from blood. Here the CDR3 reads CASRETGDTQYF. The CDR3 coding sequence is TGTGCCAGCAGGGAGACAGGAGATACGCAGTATTTT.